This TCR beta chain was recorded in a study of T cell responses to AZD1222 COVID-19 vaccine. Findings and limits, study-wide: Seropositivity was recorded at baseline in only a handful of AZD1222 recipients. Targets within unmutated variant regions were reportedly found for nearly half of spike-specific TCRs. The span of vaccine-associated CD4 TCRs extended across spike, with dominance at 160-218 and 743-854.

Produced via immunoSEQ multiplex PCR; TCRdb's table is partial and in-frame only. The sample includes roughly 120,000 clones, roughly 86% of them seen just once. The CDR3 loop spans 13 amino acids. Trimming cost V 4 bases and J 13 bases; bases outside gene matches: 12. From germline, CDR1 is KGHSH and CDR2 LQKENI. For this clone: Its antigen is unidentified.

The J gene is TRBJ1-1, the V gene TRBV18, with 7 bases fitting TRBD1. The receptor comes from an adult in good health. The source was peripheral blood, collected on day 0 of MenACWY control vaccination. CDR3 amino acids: CASSQGARPGDFF. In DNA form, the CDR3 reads TGTGCCAGCTCACAGGGGGCACGGCCGGGGGATTTCTTT.